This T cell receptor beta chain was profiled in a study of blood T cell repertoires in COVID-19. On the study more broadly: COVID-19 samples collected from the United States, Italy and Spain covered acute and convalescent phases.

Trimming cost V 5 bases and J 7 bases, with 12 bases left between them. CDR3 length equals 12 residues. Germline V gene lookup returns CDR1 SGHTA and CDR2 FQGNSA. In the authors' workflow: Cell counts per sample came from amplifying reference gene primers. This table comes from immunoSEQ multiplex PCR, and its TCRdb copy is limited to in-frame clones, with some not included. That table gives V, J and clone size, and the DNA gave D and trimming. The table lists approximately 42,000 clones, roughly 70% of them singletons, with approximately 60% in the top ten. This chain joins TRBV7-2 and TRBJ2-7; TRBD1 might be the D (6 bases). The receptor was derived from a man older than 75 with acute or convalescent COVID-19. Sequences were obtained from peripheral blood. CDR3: CASSPQGWEQYF. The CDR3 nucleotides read TGTGCCAGCAGCCCGCAGGGGTGGGAGCAGTACTTC.